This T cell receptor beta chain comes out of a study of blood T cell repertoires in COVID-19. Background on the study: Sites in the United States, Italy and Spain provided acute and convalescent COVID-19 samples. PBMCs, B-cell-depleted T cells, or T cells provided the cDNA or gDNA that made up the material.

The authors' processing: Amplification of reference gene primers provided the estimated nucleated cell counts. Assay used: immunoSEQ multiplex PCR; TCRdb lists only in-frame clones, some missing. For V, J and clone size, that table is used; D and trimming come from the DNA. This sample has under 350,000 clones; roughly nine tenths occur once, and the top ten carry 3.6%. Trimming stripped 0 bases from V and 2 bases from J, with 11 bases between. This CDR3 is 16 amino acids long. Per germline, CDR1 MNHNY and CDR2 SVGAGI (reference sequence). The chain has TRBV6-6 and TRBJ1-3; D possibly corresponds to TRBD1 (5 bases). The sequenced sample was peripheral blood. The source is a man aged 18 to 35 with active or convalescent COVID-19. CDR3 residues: CASSYSGDSPGNTIYF. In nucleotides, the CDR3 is TGTGCCAGCAGTTACTCGGGTGACAGCCCTGGAAACACCATATATTTT.